This T cell receptor beta chain was retrieved from a study of blood T cell repertoires in COVID-19 (dated by TCRdb to about 2020). About the full investigation: Samples from collaborators originated in the United States, Italy and Spain and spanned both the acute and convalescent phases of COVID-19. The material from the prospective study consisted of cDNA or gDNA derived from T cells, B-cell-depleted T cells, or PBMCs. Subjects who had been exposed to COVID-19, were actively infected with it, or had recovered from it provided the deeply sampled blood TCRbeta repertoires that made up the dataset. The repertoires were made available in a free public database intended to serve as a resource for research on the immune response to SARS-CoV-2. Samples were obtained from the ongoing ImmuneRACE study (first 160 participants) and from about 1,300 subjects provided by 6 global collaborators. The sample metadata nearly always contained a de-identified subject ID, COVID-19 status, age in years and sex. Where HLA class I and class II types were available, the types were taken from metadata supplied by the sample provider, not from assay-based typing. The study at large found these results: Clinical and demographic metadata were provided uncurated, with the amount varying by source and participant.

To note about this clone: Its specific antigen is unknown. No base qualities exist here, and no much larger clone lies one base off it.

A second Seattle source provided samples from volunteer blood donors who had recovered from COVID-19. Collaborating institutions collected whole blood in K2EDTA tubes following their own protocols. For TCRbeta analysis, collaborators shipped samples as frozen whole blood, isolated PBMCs, or DNA extracted from either of those sample types. CDR1 and CDR2 (MNHNS, SASEGT) derive from the germline V gene. The CDR3 contains 16 residues, cysteine and phenylalanine counted. CDR3 DNA is the only sequence kept; it has 48 bases, read in frame from the first base. The junction carries 12 bases between V and J, which are trimmed by 2 bases and 0 bases respectively. The immunoSEQ Assay, a bias-controlled multiplex PCR, was used to amplify TCRbeta CDR3 regions from genomic DNA. The authors processed their data as follows. The number of nucleated cells in each sample was estimated from the amplification of reference gene primers within the assay. To quantify the absolute abundance of each unique TCRbeta CDR3 rearrangement, sequence reads were collapsed and filtered. For each sample, productive Simpson clonality was calculated as the square root of Simpson's diversity index across productive rearrangements. Held by TCRdb, this immuneACCESS table contains in-frame sequences only and omits some clones. Under half of the omission traces to an unresolved V gene where checked; the cause of the rest is unknown. That table furnishes V, J and clone size, whereas the DNA furnished D and trimming. The sample table holds 170,000 or so clones, of which 80% to 90% were seen once. 0.8% to 1% of the sample comes from the top ten.

The sequenced material came from peripheral blood. The sequence was obtained from a woman under 30 who had recovered from COVID-19. The rearrangement combines TRBV6-1 with TRBJ2-3, with the D segment identity uncertain. The DNA sequence is as follows: TGTGCCAGCAGTGAACCCACATCTAGAAGCACAGATACGCAGTATTTT. Its translation reads: CASSEPTSRSTDTQYF.